The 19 T cell receptor beta chains below were found in one sample sequenced in a study of OX40 agonist ivuxolimab in advanced cancers. The assay was immunoSEQ multiplex PCR, and TCRdb's table has in-frame clones only and misses some. The table records roughly 72,000 clones, roughly nine tenths of them present only once. This material consisted of CD4+ or CD8+ T cells sorted from blood, taken in a trial of the OX40 agonist ivuxolimab. The receptors originated from an adult with an advanced solid tumor such as melanoma, head and neck, liver or kidney cancer.

The chain has TRBV5-1 and TRBJ1-1; D call uncertain. Trimming pared 0 bases from V and 11 bases from J, leaving 11 bases between. Germline CDR1 reads SGHRS; CDR2 reads YFSETQ. This CDR3 has 12 amino acids. CDR3 bases: TGCGCCAGCAGCTTGGTGGATGGTGTCGCTTTCTTT. Translation: CASSLVDGVAFF.

The gene calls are TRBV29-1 and TRBJ1-2; D is uncertain. CDR1 and CDR2 (germline): SQVTM, ANQGSEA. The CDR3 has 13 residues. V was shortened by 3 bases and J by 2 bases, with 10 bases between the two germline ends. The CDR3 nucleotides are TGCAGCGTTGATGCCCCGGGCAACTATGGCTACACCTTC. It translates to CSVDAPGNYGYTF.

This clone occurred a few times. Its ends do not fully match the called genes, so a read error is possible. The rearrangement joins TRBV25-1 to TRBJ1-6; a weak D match, TRBD1 (6 bases). Germline loops: CDR1 MGHDK, CDR2 SYGVNS. CDR3 length: 12 amino acids. Here the CDR3 DNA reads TGTGCCAGCAGTGAATATAGGGGGAACCCCGACTTT. This translates into CASSEYRGNPDF.

This chain connects TRBV20-1 to TRBJ1-1, with D uncertain. CDR3 size: 10 residues. Trimming stripped 5 bases from V and 8 bases from J, with 9 bases between. Germline V gene lookup returns CDR1 DFQATT and CDR2 SNEGSKA (reference sequence). The CDR3 is CSARGREAFF. CDR3 coding DNA: TGCAGTGCTCGAGGGAGGGAAGCTTTCTTT.

The V and J genes are TRBV6-5 and TRBJ2-2; TRBD2 matches at 10 bases. CDR1 is MNHEY and CDR2 is SVGAGI in the germline V gene. The V and J ends lost 7 bases and 5 bases, in that order; junction bases with no gene match: 7. The CDR3 contains 15 residues. The CDR3 bases are TGTGCCAGCAAACGGGCTAGCGGGAGTACCGGGGAGCTGTTTTTT. Amino acid sequence: CASKRASGSTGELFF.

The chain combines TRBV5-6 with TRBJ1-5; 7 nucleotides line up with TRBD1. The CDR3 length is 14 residues. Germline V gene lookup returns CDR1 SGHDT and CDR2 YYEEEE. The ends lost 3 bases at V and 7 bases at J; junction bases unmatched: 7. CDR3 coding DNA: TGTGCCAGCAGCTCGACAGGGCTTAAACAGCCCCAGCATTTT. Its protein product is CASSSTGLKQPQHF. Looking up the rest from reference TRBV5-6 and TRBJ1-5 gives the full variable domain: DAGVTQSPTHLIKTRGQQVTLRCSPKSGHDTVSWYQQALGQGPQFIFQYYEEEERQRGNFPDRFSGHQFPNYSSELNVNALLLGDSALYLCASSSTGLKQPQHFGDGTRLSIL.

This clone was seen only once. The rearrangement uses TRBV2 and TRBJ1-2; 12 positions match TRBD1. Germline V lookup: CDR1 SNHLY, CDR2 FYNNEI. The CDR3 loop spans 14 amino acids. With V trimmed by 7 bases and J by 4 bases, 4 bases remained unmatched. DNA for the CDR3: TGTGCCAGCAACCGGGACAGGGGGCCCTATGGCTACACCTTC. It yields the protein CASNRDRGPYGYTF. The full variable domain, in which reference TRBV2 and TRBJ1-2 provide the parts outside the CDR3, is EPEVTQTPSHQVTQMGQEVILRCVPISNHLYFYWYRQILGQKVEFLVSFYNNEISEKSEIFDDQFSVERPDGSNFTLKIRSTKLEDSAMYFCASNRDRGPYGYTFGSGTRLTVV.

The chain uses TRBV19 and TRBJ2-7; TRBD1 matches 9 bases. Germline loops: CDR1 LNHDA, CDR2 SQIVND (reference sequence). The CDR3 consists of 13 residues. Trimming removed 4 bases from V and 5 bases from J; junction bases left unmatched: 3. The CDR3, as DNA: TGTGCCAGTAGTAAACAGGGGGCTGACGAGCAGTACTTC. It is translated as CASSKQGADEQYF.

The J gene is TRBJ2-7, the V gene TRBV21-1; the table names TRBD2, a call not compared with the DNA. TRBV21-1 is described as a pseudogene. This CDR3 region has 16 residues. The chain's CDR3 is CASSTRPLGPPRAQYF. CDR3 bases: TGTGCCAGCAGCACCAGACCCCTAGGCCCGCCGCGAGCGCAGTACTTC.

The V gene is TRBV14, the J gene TRBJ2-1; D unresolved. The CDR3 is 13 amino acids. Germline V gene lookup returns CDR1 SGHDN and CDR2 FVKESK. The germline V and J ends were trimmed by 0 bases and 6 bases, with 6 bases remaining between them. CDR3 nucleotides: TGTGCCAGCAGCCAAGATCTCGCCAATGAGCAGTTCTTC. Amino acid sequence: CASSQDLANEQFF.

This clone came up a few times. The gene calls are TRBV6-1 and TRBJ2-7; D unclear. CDR1 is MNHNS, CDR2 SASEGT, per germline. The CDR3 is made up of 13 amino acids. V lost 6 bases and J 2 bases, leaving 11 bases between the germline ends. DNA for the CDR3: TGTGCCAGCAGGCTCCCGGGCACCTACGAGCAGTACTTC. This encodes CASRLPGTYEQYF.

This clone was observed a single time. This chain joins TRBV19 and TRBJ1-5, with D tentatively TRBD1 (5 bases). CDR1 and CDR2 from the germline V gene are LNHDA and SQIVND (reference sequence). Trimming took off 1 base at V and 2 bases at J, with 9 bases between the two ends. CDR3 length: 15 residues. The CDR3 loop is CASSIVRVRNQPQHF. The CDR3 DNA is TGTGCCAGTAGTATAGTCAGGGTCCGCAATCAGCCCCAGCATTTT.

The genes are TRBV13 and TRBJ2-7; 7 positions match TRBD1. J lost 2 bases, V lost 4 bases, and 5 bases had no gene match. Germline CDR1 PRHDT, CDR2 FYEKMQ (reference sequence). The CDR3 loop spans 14 amino acids. The CDR3 nucleotides are TGTGCCAGCAGCTCAGGTCAGGGGGCCTACGAGCAGTACTTC. This codes for CASSSGQGAYEQYF.

This clone appeared a single time. The rearrangement uses TRBV2 and TRBJ2-1; TRBD2 matches at 9 bases. J was trimmed by 2 bases and V by 7 bases; bases with no gene match: 3. This CDR3 is 14 amino acids long. From germline, CDR1 is SNHLY and CDR2 FYNNEI. The CDR3 here is CASKGLAPYNEQFF. In nucleotides, the CDR3 is TGTGCCAGCAAGGGACTAGCCCCCTACAATGAGCAGTTCTTC.

The gene calls are TRBV28 and TRBJ2-7; possibly TRBD1 or TRBD2 for D (5 bases each). V lost 2 bases and J lost 5, with 16 bases in between. The CDR3 loop spans 15 amino acids. Looked up from germline, CDR1 is MDHEN and CDR2 is SYDVKM. The CDR3 reads CASSLPRRGVNEQYF. The CDR3 DNA follows: TGTGCCAGCAGTTTACCCCGGAGAGGGGTGAACGAGCAGTACTTC.

The sample holds one count of this clone. V and J are TRBV5-1 and TRBJ2-5, with 9 nucleotides matching TRBD2. There are 17 residues in the CDR3. V shed 4 bases and J 4 bases; nucleotides not matched to a gene: 14. Germline V CDR1 and CDR2: SGHRS, YFSETQ. CDR3 amino acids: CASSPRIISGSGETQYF. In nucleotides, the CDR3 is TGCGCCAGCAGCCCCCGTATTATTAGCGGGAGCGGAGAGACCCAGTACTTC.

The rearrangement uses TRBV5-1 and TRBJ1-1; no reliable D call. This CDR3 is built from 13 residues. Trimming removed 6 bases from V and 3 bases from J, with 12 bases in between. Per the germline V gene, CDR1 is SGHRS and CDR2 is YFSETQ. For the CDR3, the DNA is TGCGCCAGCACCCCTCTAGGCTACACTGAAGCTTTCTTT. Amino acids: CASTPLGYTEAFF.

The chain links TRBV19 to TRBJ2-5; tentatively, D is TRBD2 (5 bases). The CDR3 extends over 16 amino acids. CDR1 is LNHDA, CDR2 SQIVND, per germline (reference sequence). V lost 4 bases, J lost 5 bases, and 20 bases lay in between. The CDR3: CASSSTPRGPGETQYF. The DNA for the CDR3 is TGTGCCAGTAGTAGCACTCCTCGAGGGCCGGGGGAGACCCAGTACTTC. Full variable domain (rest looked up from reference TRBV19 and TRBJ2-5): DGGITQSPKYLFRKEGQNVTLSCEQNLNHDAMYWYRQDPGQGLRLIYYSQIVNDFQKGDIAEGYSVSREKKESFPLTVTSAQKNPTAFYLCASSSTPRGPGETQYFGPGTRLLVL.

This clone has just a few counts. V is TRBV2 and J is TRBJ2-3, with TRBD2 identical over 10 bases. The CDR3 runs 15 residues. Trimming at V came to 7 bases and at J to 2 bases, leaving 6 bases not matched to a gene. Germline loops: CDR1 SNHLY, CDR2 FYNNEI. The CDR3 loop reads CASKSSGRYTDTQYF. As DNA, the CDR3 is TGTGCCAGCAAAAGTAGCGGGAGGTACACAGATACGCAGTATTTT. The entire variable domain, with the rest obtained from reference TRBV2 and TRBJ2-3, is as follows: EPEVTQTPSHQVTQMGQEVILRCVPISNHLYFYWYRQILGQKVEFLVSFYNNEISEKSEIFDDQFSVERPDGSNFTLKIRSTKLEDSAMYFCASKSSGRYTDTQYFGPGTRLTVL.